The 30 T cell receptor beta chains below were found in one sample sequenced in a study of shared clonotypes between healthy human individuals. Data came from immunoSEQ multiplex PCR; TCRdb stores just in-frame clones and leaves some out. Here the sample spans about 1.9 million clones, 93% being singletons. CD45RO-negative cells were positively selected for CCR7, leaving out terminally differentiated effector memory CD45RA+ cells. The sequenced sample was naive CD8+ T cells from PBMCs. The receptors were sampled from a man in his late teens or twenties in good health. Some clones in this sample may be carry-over from other donors' samples.

The chain has TRBV18 and TRBJ2-4; D is ambiguous. Trimming took 2 bases from V and 0 from J, leaving 14 bases between them. Germline CDR1 and CDR2: KGHSH and LQKENI. The CDR3 length is 17 residues. CDR3 DNA: TGTGCCAGCTCACCAATGAGCAGTCCACTAGCCAAAAACATTCAGTACTTC. Translated: CASSPMSSPLAKNIQYF.

This CDR3 is CASSYVGGSGQPQHF. In nucleotides, the CDR3 is TGTGCCAGCAGTTACGTAGGGGGCTCGGGTCAGCCCCAGCATTTT. This chain connects TRBV6-5 to TRBJ1-5, with TRBD1 matching 7 bases. CDR1 MNHEY and CDR2 SVGAGI come from the germline V gene. The trim removed 2 bases at V and 6 bases at J, leaving 7 bases unmatched. The CDR3 contains 15 residues.

Comment on this clone: Sequence at one end of the junction differs from germline and may be a read error. The chain joins TRBV7-2 to TRBJ2-1; 11 bases fit TRBD2. The CDR3 is made up of 16 amino acids. Germline V CDR1 and CDR2: SGHTA, FQGNSA. This CDR3 is CASSSGTSGPRRFKVF. CDR3 nucleotides: TGTGCCAGCAGCTCCGGGACTAGCGGCCCTCGGAGGTTCAAGGTCTTC.

Worth noting for this clone: Other DNA sequences from this sample encode an identical CDR3 as well. The chain recombines TRBV9 with TRBJ2-2, with D unclear. Germline-derived CDR1 and CDR2 are SGDLS and YYNGEE. The CDR3 length is 14 residues. V was clipped by 0 bases and J by 3 bases, with 6 bases between them. The chain's CDR3 is CASSVGPDTGELFF. The CDR3 DNA reads TGTGCCAGCAGCGTAGGACCAGACACCGGGGAGCTGTTTTTT.

This clone was found once. The V gene is TRBV7-2, the J gene TRBJ2-7; TRBD2 might be the D (5 bases). Trimming stripped 1 base from V and 5 bases from J, with 6 bases between. This CDR3 has 12 residues. In germline, CDR1 is SGHTA, CDR2 FQGNSA. This CDR3 reads CASSLVRDEQYF. Here the CDR3 DNA reads TGTGCCAGCAGCTTAGTGCGGGACGAGCAGTACTTC.

This chain joins TRBV30 and TRBJ2-7, with D possibly being TRBD1 (6 bases). The CDR3 runs 14 residues. V lost 0 bases to trimming and J lost 0 bases, with 9 bases between them. CDR1 is GTSNPN and CDR2 is SVGIG in the germline V gene (reference sequence). The CDR3: CAWSVEDSSYEQYF. CDR3 sequence (DNA): TGTGCCTGGAGTGTCGAGGACAGCTCCTACGAGCAGTACTTC.

This clone appeared a few times. Other DNA sequences in this specimen translate into the identical CDR3. The V and J genes are TRBV9 and TRBJ2-1; TRBD2 agrees at 10 bases. With 0 bases clipped from V and 3 bases from J, the junction kept 0 bases outside the gene matches. CDR1 is SGDLS, CDR2 YYNGEE, per germline. The CDR3 extends over 15 amino acids. The CDR3, as DNA: TGTGCCAGCAGCGTAGGGACTAGCGGCTACAATGAGCAGTTCTTC. Translation: CASSVGTSGYNEQFF.

The CDR3 sequence is CASSEWVGGSGDEQFF. In DNA, the CDR3 is TGTGCCAGCAGTGAATGGGTAGGGGGTAGTGGGGATGAGCAGTTCTTC. The chain employs TRBV6-1 and TRBJ2-1, with D tentatively TRBD1 (6 bases). This CDR3 has 16 amino acids. CDR1 and CDR2 from the germline V gene are MNHNS and SASEGT. V dropped 2 bases and J dropped 8 bases, with 19 bases sitting between them.

This clone was found once. The V call is TRBV19, the J call TRBJ2-7, with D uncertain. Trimming pared 9 bases from V and 0 bases from J, leaving 9 bases between. Germline CDR1 is LNHDA and CDR2 is SQIVND (reference sequence). The length of the CDR3 is 12 residues. CDR3 DNA sequence: TGTGCCAGACAAGAGAGCTCCTACGAGCAGTACTTC. It encodes CARQESSYEQYF. Full variable domain (remainder filled in from reference TRBV19 and TRBJ2-7): DGGITQSPKYLFRKEGQNVTLSCEQNLNHDAMYWYRQDPGQGLRLIYYSQIVNDFQKGDIAEGYSVSREKKESFPLTVTSAQKNPTAFYLCARQESSYEQYFGPGTRLTVT.

The chain has TRBV28 and TRBJ2-7; possibly TRBD1 for D (8 bases). Germline CDR1 is MDHEN and CDR2 is SYDVKM. Trimming stripped 4 bases from V and 7 bases from J, with 23 bases between. The CDR3 is made up of 16 amino acids. The CDR3 coding sequence is TGTGCCAGCAGTTCGGACTCATCCTACAGGGGGGGGGAGCAGTACTTC. It encodes CASSSDSSYRGGEQYF.

This sequence joins TRBV7-9 and TRBJ2-7, with TRBD2 matching over 7 bases. Per the germline V gene, CDR1 is SEHNR and CDR2 is FQNEAQ (reference sequence). V lost 5 bases to trimming and J lost 3 bases; unmatched junction nucleotides: 7. This CDR3 contains 14 residues. CDR3 coding DNA: TGTGCCAGCAGCGCTAGCGGAGGATACTACGAGCAGTACTTC. Translation gives CASSASGGYYEQYF. Based on the CDR3 plus reference TRBV7-9 and TRBJ2-7, the full variable domain is DTGVSQNPRHKITKRGQNVTFRCDPISEHNRLYWYRQTLGQGPEFLTYFQNEAQLEKSRLLSDRFSAERPKGSFSTLEIQRTEQGDSAMYLCASSASGGYYEQYFGPGTRLTVT.

V gene TRBV6-1 combines with J gene TRBJ2-5; D perhaps matches TRBD2 (5 bases). Matching the DNA end better, TRBJ2-7 makes the J call doubtful. The germline CDR1 and CDR2 sequences are MNHNS and SASEGT. CDR3 length: 14 amino acids. Here the CDR3 reads CASSGRGINYEQYF. The CDR3 DNA sequence: TGTGCCAGCAGCGGCCGGGGTATTAACTACGAGCAGTACTTC.

V is TRBV10-1 and J is TRBJ2-1; D gene ambiguous. CDR1 WNHNN and CDR2 SYGVQD come from the germline V gene (reference sequence). The CDR3 totals 10 residues. V lost 3 bases, J lost 10 bases, and 4 bases lay in between. The CDR3 sequence is CASSDSEQFF. The CDR3 bases are TGCGCCAGCAGTGATTCGGAGCAGTTCTTC.

V gene TRBV27 combines with J gene TRBJ2-1; D may be TRBD1 or TRBD2 (5 bases each). There are 14 residues in the CDR3. V dropped 9 bases and J dropped 4 bases, with 16 bases sitting between them. Germline CDR1 reads MNHEY; CDR2 reads SMNVEV (reference sequence). Here the CDR3 reads CASAIGTLYNEQFF. The CDR3 bases are TGTGCCAGTGCAATCGGGACCCTGTACAATGAGCAGTTCTTC.

The rearrangement uses TRBV9 and TRBJ2-2; 11 bases are a match to TRBD1. The CDR3 is 15 amino acids. V was pared by 3 bases and J by 6 bases, with 4 bases of the junction left unmatched. Germline V gives CDR1 SGDLS, CDR2 YYNGEE. The CDR3 region is CASSAGQGVAGELFF. The CDR3 DNA follows: TGTGCCAGCAGCGCGGGACAGGGGGTCGCCGGGGAGCTGTTTTTT.

The chain carries TRBV29-1 and TRBJ2-7; 14 nucleotides align to TRBD2. The ends lost 0 bases at V and 4 bases at J; junction bases unmatched: 2. Germline V gene lookup returns CDR1 SQVTM and CDR2 ANQGSEA. The CDR3 is 15 residues long. The CDR3, as DNA: TGCAGCGTTGAAGATGGGACTAGCGGGAGATACGAGCAGTACTTC. This codes for CSVEDGTSGRYEQYF.

Notes on this clone: In the same sample, other DNA sequences code for this CDR3. This sequence joins TRBV19 and TRBJ2-7; 9 bases map to TRBD1. Germline V gene sequence: CDR1 LNHDA, CDR2 SQIVND (reference sequence). The trim removed 6 bases at V and 4 bases at J, leaving 4 bases unmatched. The CDR3 has 13 residues. In DNA form, the CDR3 reads TGTGCCAGTAGAGAGACAGGGGGGTACGAGCAGTACTTC. As protein: CASRETGGYEQYF.

The chain is built from TRBV5-1 and TRBJ2-1; D is undetermined. Trimming pared 0 bases from V and 7 bases from J, leaving 8 bases between. The CDR3 has 13 amino acids. Germline-derived CDR1 and CDR2 are SGHRS and YFSETQ. The CDR3 protein is CASSLVGTNEQFF. As DNA, the CDR3 is TGCGCCAGCAGCTTGGTTGGTACAAATGAGCAGTTCTTC.

This clone was observed a single time. The CDR3: CASSPETGIQYF. The CDR3 nucleotides read TGTGCCAGCAGCCCCGAGACAGGTATTCAGTACTTC. The chain couples TRBV9 to TRBJ2-4, with D perhaps matching TRBD1 (6 bases). Trimming shortened V by 4 bases and J by 10 bases, and 12 bases separated the two germline ends. This CDR3 contains 12 residues. The germline V gene encodes CDR1 SGDLS and CDR2 YYNGEE. Supplemented by reference TRBV9 and TRBJ2-4, the full variable domain reads DSGVTQTPKHLITATGQRVTLRCSPRSGDLSVYWYQQSLDQGLQFLIQYYNGEERAKGNILERFSAQQFPDLHSELNLSSLELGDSALYFCASSPETGIQYFGAGTRLSVL.

The chain links TRBV4-1 to TRBJ2-2; TRBD2 matches 15 bases. CDR1 and CDR2 from the germline V gene are MGHRA and YSYEKL. With V trimmed by 0 bases and J by 7 bases, 6 bases remained unmatched. The CDR3 consists of 18 residues. CDR3 loop: CASSQEPGLAGGGGELFF. In DNA form, the CDR3 reads TGCGCCAGCAGCCAAGAGCCCGGACTAGCGGGAGGGGGCGGGGAGCTGTTTTTT.

V gene TRBV28 combines with J gene TRBJ2-1; D is possibly TRBD1 (6 bases). Trimming took off 1 base at V and 9 bases at J, with 16 bases between the two ends. Per the germline V gene, CDR1 is MDHEN and CDR2 is SYDVKM. The CDR3 has 15 amino acids. The CDR3 sequence: CASSLFVVGASEQFF. For the CDR3, the DNA is TGTGCCAGCAGTTTATTCGTCGTGGGGGCCAGTGAGCAGTTCTTC.

The chain links TRBV4-2 to TRBJ1-1; D uncertain. The CDR3 sequence is 14 residues long. From germline, CDR1 is LGHNA and CDR2 YNFKEQ. Between the trimmed V and J ends, which lost 4 bases and 3 bases, there was a span of 12 bases. DNA for the CDR3: TGTGCCAGCAGCCGGACTTCCAATTACACTGAAGCTTTCTTT. Its translation: CASSRTSNYTEAFF.

In DNA, the CDR3 is TGTGCCAGTAGTGCCAGGATCCACACTGAAGCTTTCTTT. Translation: CASSARIHTEAFF. This chain joins TRBV19 and TRBJ1-1, with D unresolved. This CDR3 has 13 residues. Deletions cut 5 bases from V and 3 bases from J, with 10 bases between. CDR1 is LNHDA and CDR2 is SQIVND in the germline V gene (reference sequence).

The rearrangement joins TRBV6-1 to TRBJ1-3; D is ambiguous. Germline values: CDR1 MNHNS, CDR2 SASEGT. Trimming removed 1 base at V and 5 bases at J, with 15 bases between. The CDR3 extends over 16 amino acids. The CDR3 is CASSEERPPPRNTIYF. The CDR3 DNA sequence: TGTGCCAGCAGTGAAGAACGACCGCCCCCCCGAAACACCATATATTTT.

This clone was detected once. The chain is built from TRBV10-1 and TRBJ2-2; D assignment may be TRBD1 or TRBD2 (6 bases each). This CDR3 is 16 amino acids long. Germline CDR1 is WNHNN and CDR2 is SYGVQD (reference sequence). The V gene lost 8 bases and the J gene lost 6 bases, with 22 bases spanning the gap. The DNA for the CDR3 is TGCGCCAGCCGTTTTGGGGCCGGGGGCGTCGCCGGGGAGCTGTTTTTT. Amino acid sequence: CASRFGAGGVAGELFF.

The chain joins TRBV6-6 to TRBJ2-1; TRBD2 is a possible D gene (7 bases). Germline CDR1 MNHNY, CDR2 SVGAGI (reference sequence). V was clipped by 8 bases and J by 8 bases, with 19 bases between them. The CDR3 extends over 14 amino acids. The CDR3 bases are TGTGCCAGCTGGGCGGGGGCCCCCTTGGATGAGCAGTTCTTC. Protein: CASWAGAPLDEQFF.

V gene TRBV5-1 combines with J gene TRBJ1-2, with D possibly being TRBD1 (5 bases). The CDR3 is 14 residues long. Per germline, CDR1 SGHRS and CDR2 YFSETQ. V lost 0 bases to trimming and J lost 7 bases, with 13 bases between them. The CDR3 region has the DNA TGCGCCAGCAGCTTGGATTTCGGGGGTTCTGGCTACACCTTC. Translating gives CASSLDFGGSGYTF.

V and J are TRBV27 and TRBJ2-3, with 7 bases fitting TRBD1. The V and J ends lost 0 bases and 2 bases, in that order; junction bases with no gene match: 5. This CDR3 comprises 16 residues. Germline V gives CDR1 MNHEY, CDR2 SMNVEV (reference sequence). The CDR3 bases are TGTGCCAGCAGTTTATCGAAGGGGGCCCTCACAGATACGCAGTATTTT. This gives the protein CASSLSKGALTDTQYF.

This chain uses TRBV15 with TRBJ1-3; 7 bases are shared with TRBD1. Germline CDR1 and CDR2: LNHNV and YYDKDF (reference sequence). Trimming at V came to 5 bases and at J to 3 bases, leaving 7 bases not matched to a gene. CDR3 length: 15 residues. For the CDR3, the DNA is TGTGCCACCAGCCCCGGGACAGACCTTGGAAACACCATATATTTT. It codes for CATSPGTDLGNTIYF.

V and J are TRBV28 and TRBJ2-7; TRBD2 agrees at 10 bases. The J segment lost 5 bases and the V segment lost 3 bases, leaving 13 bases of the junction unmatched. Germline CDR1 and CDR2: MDHEN and SYDVKM. The CDR3 is made up of 17 amino acids. The CDR3 coding sequence is TGTGCCAGCAGTTTGGGGCGTCTTGAGGGACTAGCGAACGAGCAGTACTTC. This sequence encodes CASSLGRLEGLANEQYF.